There are a few counts of the clone carrying this T cell receptor (beta chain). Its specificity is unknown. The germline V gene encodes CDR1 KGHSH and CDR2 LQKENI. V was trimmed by 2 bases and J by 4 bases, leaving 11 bases between them. The CDR3 sequence is 14 residues long. The sample originates from a study of T cells in Graves' hyperthyroidism and ophthalmopathy. Ophthalmopathy in the patients scored at least 3 on Clinical Activity Score and at least 4 on NOSPECS grade, lasting under 3 months. Orbital computed tomography, thyroid ultrasound, serum thyroxine and TRAb, and clinical symptoms together informed the diagnoses. Study-level points and caveats: Most thyroid-expanded clonotypes above 0.001 were also found in blood.

Researchers amplified the TCR beta CDR3 regions from RNA transcripts. Initially, a first-round RT-PCR of the TCR CDR3 employed the HTBI primer set. TCRdb itself ran the multiplex PCR reads through MiXCR, one entry per CDR3 protein. The repertoire includes more than 500,000 distinct CDR3 sequences, 15% to 20% of them detected once, and 25% to 30% sits in the top ten. J is TRBJ1-2 and V is TRBV18, with D unclear. Sequenced input: blood. This receptor was obtained from a woman aged 25 to 39 with Graves' ophthalmopathy. CDR3 DNA sequence: TGTGCCAGCTCACCAAAAAAAGGTGGCTATGGCTACACCTTC. Translation gives CASSPKKGGYGYTF.